This is a list of T cell receptor beta chains from one sample in a study of blood T cell repertoires in COVID-19. The protocol was immunoSEQ multiplex PCR, while the TCRdb copy is restricted to in-frame clones and leaves out a portion. This sample has about 70,000 clones, with over 60% found just once. The sequencing input was peripheral blood. The receptors stem from a woman older than 75 with active or convalescent COVID-19. CDR3s include the opening cysteine and the closing phenylalanine or tryptophan. A D gene is named only where the DNA matches it firmly. Only part of the rows carry a size: once, few, many, or a class if the clone is expanded.

v_gene	d_gene	j_gene	abundance	CDR3nt	CDR3aa
TRBV5-8	TRBD2	TRBJ2-5	NA	TGTGCCAGCAGCTTGGGACTAGCGGGGGAAGCGGGGGAGACCCAGTACTTC	CASSLGLAGEAGETQYF
TRBV6-1	TRBD2	TRBJ2-3	NA	TGTGCCAGCAGTGAAAGAGCGGGGGGATCAGATACGCAGTATTTT	CASSERAGGSDTQYF
TRBV7-2	NA	TRBJ1-1	few	TGTGCCAGCAGCCTAACGGGGGGCACTGAAGCTTTCTTT	CASSLTGGTEAFF
TRBV18	TRBD1	TRBJ2-7	many	TGTGCCAGCTCACCGGGACAGGGGAACGAGCAGTACTTC	CASSPGQGNEQYF
TRBV3-1/TRBV3-2	NA	TRBJ1-5	few	TGTGCCAGCAGCCCACAGGGCACAGGGATTAATCAGCCCCAGCATTTT	CASSPQGTGINQPQHF
TRBV12-1	NA	TRBJ2-1	NA	TGTGCCAGCAGCCCTCCTCAGTTCTTC	CASSPPQFF
TRBV7-8	TRBD2	TRBJ2-3	NA	TGTGCCAGCAGCGGTTCCTGGGGGGGGACAGATACGCAGTATTTT	CASSGSWGGTDTQYF
TRBV5-5	NA	TRBJ2-3	NA	TGTGCCAGCAGCCCGATCCCCCTCCTGGACAACACAGATACGCAGTATTTT	CASSPIPLLDNTDTQYF
TRBV28	TRBD1	TRBJ1-5	NA	TGTGCCAGCAGCCGGGGACAGGGTTCGGGCAATCAGCCCCAGCATTTT	CASSRGQGSGNQPQHF
TRBV5-5	TRBD1	TRBJ1-6	NA	TGTGCCAGCAGCCCCCGGGACAGGTACCATAATTCACCCCTCCACTTT	CASSPRDRYHNSPLHF
TRBV19	TRBD1	TRBJ1-2	NA	TGTGCCAGTAGGAGACAGGGTGACTATGGCTACACCTTC	CASRRQGDYGYTF
TRBV7-2	NA	TRBJ2-7	NA	TGTGCCAGCAGTCCCGGGACTTCTGCCTACGAGCAGTACTTC	CASSPGTSAYEQYF
TRBV19	NA	TRBJ1-5	once	TGTGCCAGTACTCCCGGACATGCCAATCAGCCCCAGCATTTT	CASTPGHANQPQHF
TRBV28	NA	TRBJ1-5	NA	TGTGCCAGCAAAGGGGCAGAAGGGAATCAGCCCCAGCATTTT	CASKGAEGNQPQHF
TRBV9	NA	TRBJ2-2	few	TGTGCCAGCAGCGTAGCTCTGAACACCGGGGAGCTGTTTTTT	CASSVALNTGELFF
TRBV19	TRBD2	TRBJ2-3	NA	TGTGCCAGTAGAATAGCGGGGGGGCCAGATACGCAGTATTTT	CASRIAGGPDTQYF
TRBV12-3/TRBV12-4	TRBD1	TRBJ1-2	NA	TGTGCCAGCAGACAGGGGTTAGGGCTCGGCTACACCTTC	CASRQGLGLGYTF
TRBV9	TRBD2	TRBJ2-2	NA	TGTGCCAGCAGCGTAGTTAGCGGGGGCGCGAACACCGGGGAGCTGTTTTTT	CASSVVSGGANTGELFF
TRBV21-1	NA	TRBJ2-2	NA	TGTGCCAGCAGCCTCACCCGGAGGCCTCTACTAGCGGGGGGGCCCGGGGAGCTGTTTTTT	CASSLTRRPLLAGGPGELFF
TRBV21-1	NA	TRBJ1-5	NA	TGTGCCAGCAGCACTCAACTTACCAATAGCAATCAGCCCCAGCATTTT	CASSTQLTNSNQPQHF
TRBV27	TRBD1	TRBJ1-5	few	TGTGCCAGCAGTTTCGCAGGGGGCAGAGGCAATCAGCCCCAGCATTTT	CASSFAGGRGNQPQHF
TRBV5-1	NA	TRBJ2-7	NA	TGCGCCAGCAGCCGAGCGACCGGGAGAAACGAGCAGTACTTC	CASSRATGRNEQYF
TRBV7-8	TRBD1	TRBJ1-4	NA	TGTGCCAGCAGCACACCGCCGGGACAGGGGGGTGAAAAACTGTTTTTT	CASSTPPGQGGEKLFF
TRBV2	TRBD1	TRBJ2-5	once	TGTGCCAGCAGTCCTACAGGGGGATGGGAGACCCAGTACTTC	CASSPTGGWETQYF
TRBV19	NA	TRBJ2-7	NA	TGTGCCAGTAGTACCCAAACAGGGACCTACGAGCAGTACTTC	CASSTQTGTYEQYF
TRBV3-1/TRBV3-2	NA	TRBJ2-3	NA	TGTGCCAGCAGCCAAGATAGTAGCACAGATACGCAGTATTTT	CASSQDSSTDTQYF
TRBV10-3	TRBD1	TRBJ1-2	NA	TGTGCCATCAGTGAGGACGACAGGGGGACCTCTTGGGGCTACACCTTC	CAISEDDRGTSWGYTF
TRBV25-1	TRBD1	TRBJ2-6	NA	TGTGCCAGCTCCGGGACAGCCTTCTCTGGGGCCAACGTCCTGACTTTC	CASSGTAFSGANVLTF
TRBV4-3	NA	TRBJ2-1	NA	TGCGCCAGCAGCCAAGGGTCAGGGTTTAGGTCCTACAATGAGCAGTTCTTC	CASSQGSGFRSYNEQFF
TRBV11-3	NA	TRBJ2-5	NA	TGTGCCAGCAGCCCCGCGCCCCAAGAGACCCAGTACTTC	CASSPAPQETQYF
TRBV6-1	NA	TRBJ1-1	NA	TGTGCCAGCAGTGCTTATTCCAGCCGTGCGGACACTGAAGCTTTCTTT	CASSAYSSRADTEAFF
TRBV29-1	TRBD1	TRBJ1-2	NA	TGCAGCGTCTGGACAGGGAATTATGGCTACACCTTC	CSVWTGNYGYTF
TRBV18	TRBD2	TRBJ2-5	NA	TGTGCCAGCTCACCCCTGAGACTAGCGGGGGGACAAGAGACCCAGTACTTC	CASSPLRLAGGQETQYF
TRBV4-3	TRBD1	TRBJ1-4	NA	TGCGCCAGCAGCCTGGGACAGGGGGAGGCTAATGAAAAACTGTTTTTT	CASSLGQGEANEKLFF
TRBV5-4	NA	TRBJ1-1	NA	TGTGCCAGCAGCTTCCCCAACTCGAACACTGAAGCTTTCTTT	CASSFPNSNTEAFF
TRBV19	NA	TRBJ1-1	few	TGTGCCAGTAGTCCTAACACAGGAAACACTGAAGCTTTCTTT	CASSPNTGNTEAFF
TRBV30	NA	TRBJ1-2	NA	TGTGCCTGGAGTTCAACAGGGAGGGGTTATGGCTACACCTTC	CAWSSTGRGYGYTF
TRBV5-1	TRBD1	TRBJ2-1	NA	TGCGCCAGCAGCTTGGGGGGACAGGGGTTCGATGAGCAGTTCTTC	CASSLGGQGFDEQFF
TRBV5-4	NA	TRBJ2-6	NA	TGTGCCAGCAGCTTGGACAGGCCTGGGGCCAACGTCCTGACTTTC	CASSLDRPGANVLTF
TRBV6-6	TRBD1	TRBJ2-5	few	TGTGCCAGCAGCTGGGACAGCCAAGAGACCCAGTACTTC	CASSWDSQETQYF
TRBV2	TRBD1	TRBJ1-5	NA	TGTGCCAGCAGTGATGCCAGGGGGCCTGGTAGCAATCAGCCCCAGCATTTT	CASSDARGPGSNQPQHF
TRBV3-1/TRBV3-2	TRBD1	TRBJ2-7	NA	TGTGCCAGCAGCCAAGCGGGACAGTCCTACGAGCAGTACTTC	CASSQAGQSYEQYF
TRBV5-1	NA	TRBJ1-4	many	TGCGCCAGCGGCCCGGCGGGGGAAGGAGGTGAAAAACTGTTTTTT	CASGPAGEGGEKLFF
TRBV14	TRBD1	TRBJ1-2	NA	TGTGCCAGCAGCCAGTCCGAGACTAGACAGGGTGACTATGGCTACACCTTC	CASSQSETRQGDYGYTF
TRBV2	TRBD2	TRBJ2-3	NA	TGTGCCAGCAGACGTAGCGGGGGGCCTCCAGATACGCAGTATTTT	CASRRSGGPPDTQYF
TRBV2	TRBD1	TRBJ1-2	NA	TGTGCCAGCAGTTATCGTCCCGGGACAGAAAACTATGGCTACACCTTC	CASSYRPGTENYGYTF
TRBV11-3	NA	TRBJ1-1	few	TGTGCCAGCAGCCAAAAGGGGTTGAACACTGAAGCTTTCTTT	CASSQKGLNTEAFF
TRBV6-2/TRBV6-3	NA	TRBJ1-1	NA	TGTGCCAGCAGTTTAGACAGAAATGACGCTGAAGCTTTCTTT	CASSLDRNDAEAFF
TRBV6-2/TRBV6-3	NA	TRBJ2-7	NA	TGTGCCAGCAGTTACCCGGGACTCCTAAGGGTGCAGTACTTC	CASSYPGLLRVQYF
TRBV4-3	NA	TRBJ2-1	NA	TGCGCCAGCAGCCAGCAGGGGAACCGTGAGCAGTTCTTC	CASSQQGNREQFF
TRBV6-5	NA	TRBJ1-6	NA	TGTGCCAGCAGTTACAGCCAGGGGAATAATTCACCCCTCCACTTT	CASSYSQGNNSPLHF
TRBV10-3	TRBD2	TRBJ2-3	NA	TGTGCCATCAGTGACACGGCTAGCGGGGGGGCCTCGGCGCAGTATTTT	CAISDTASGGASAQYF
TRBV7-2	TRBD2	TRBJ2-1	few	TGTGCCAGCGGCGACGGGGGGGCTCTTGGGGATGAGCAGTTCTTC	CASGDGGALGDEQFF
TRBV29-1	NA	TRBJ2-7	NA	TGCAGCGTTGCCAAGGGGGTAGGGAAGCAGTACTTC	CSVAKGVGKQYF
TRBV9	NA	TRBJ2-5	once	TGTGCCAGCAGCGTAGGAGGGCGCACGTGGGAGACCCAGTACTTC	CASSVGGRTWETQYF
TRBV7-8	NA	TRBJ1-1	few	TGTGCCAGCAGCTTAGTGCTAGACCCGAACACTGAAGCTTTCTTT	CASSLVLDPNTEAFF